This is a list of T cell receptor beta chains from one sample in a study of early T cells in non-severe SARS-CoV-2 infection. Via MiXCR, TCRdb re-called the 5' RACE reads, giving one row per CDR3 protein. The sample yields tens of thousands of distinct CDR3 sequences, roughly 9.7% seen once. Input material: whole blood. The receptors stem from an adult who was a healthcare worker with PCR-confirmed SARS-CoV-2 infection or an uninfected control (not recorded which). Each CDR3 is given with its conserved first and last residue. Each record gives: clone size, J gene, D gene, V gene, CDR3 DNA, CDR3 protein. A D gene is named only where the DNA matches it firmly. The listing skips clone size in some rows; elsewhere it reads once, few, many or a size class.

>.|TRBJ2-7|TRBD1|TRBV29-1
TGCAGCGTTGGGACAGGCCCCTACGAGCAGTACTTC
CSVGTGPYEQYF
>many|TRBJ1-1|.|TRBV12-3/TRBV12-4
TGTGCCAGCAGTTTATGGATGAACACTGAAGCTTTCTTT
CASSLWMNTEAFF
>many|TRBJ2-1|.|TRBV7-2
TGTGCCAGCAGCTTTCGTCTCCGTGGCCTCGACAATGAGCAGTTCTTC
CASSFRLRGLDNEQFF
>many|TRBJ1-5|.|TRBV28
TGTGCCAGCAGTCTTTGGGACACCTATCAGCCCCAGCATTTT
CASSLWDTYQPQHF
>many|TRBJ2-5|.|TRBV20-1
TGCAGTGCTAGAGATCCGGGGCTTCAAGAGACCCAGTACTTC
CSARDPGLQETQYF
>many|TRBJ2-6|.|TRBV5-4
TGTGCCAGCAGCTTGCCAGGTTTCTCTGGGGCCAACGTCCTGACTTTC
CASSLPGFSGANVLTF
>.|TRBJ2-7|TRBD1|TRBV6-5
TGTGCCAGCAGTTACGGGCAGGGGGCGAATTTCTACGAGCAGTACTTC
CASSYGQGANFYEQYF
>many|TRBJ2-2|.|TRBV2
TGTGCCAGCAGTCCCCAGGGTGCGAACACCGGGGAGCTGTTTTTT
CASSPQGANTGELFF
>many|TRBJ2-7|.|TRBV6-6
TGTGCCAGCAGTTACCCAAGCTCTGTTGGAGGGGGCTACGAGCAGTACTTC
CASSYPSSVGGGYEQYF
>many|TRBJ2-5|.|TRBV27
TGTGCCAGCAGTCCGGAGCGGAGGGCCGGTTGGGAGACCCAGTACTTC
CASSPERRAGWETQYF
>many|TRBJ1-6|TRBD1|TRBV11-2
TGTGCCAGCAGCTTGGGGGTGGGACAGGGAAGATCACCCCTCCACTTT
CASSLGVGQGRSPLHF
>many|TRBJ2-4|.|TRBV11-2
TGTGCCAGCAGCTTAGAGCTCCGGGGGCCCCAAAACATTCAGTACTTC
CASSLELRGPQNIQYF
>.|TRBJ1-1|.|TRBV7-3
TGTGCCAGCAGCTTGGACACCGTCGGGCCCAACACTGAAGCTTTCTTT
CASSLDTVGPNTEAFF
>few|TRBJ1-6|.|TRBV5-1
TGCGCCAGCAGCTTGGCCGGGGGAACTAATTCACCCCTCCACTTT
CASSLAGGTNSPLHF
>many|TRBJ2-1|.|TRBV5-4
TGTGCCAGCAGCTTGGCGGGGGACAATGAGCAGTTCTTC
CASSLAGDNEQFF
>many|TRBJ2-5|.|TRBV29-1
TGCAGCGTCGCAGTGGAGACCCAGTACTTC
CSVAVETQYF
>many|TRBJ1-6|.|TRBV12-3/TRBV12-4
TGTGCCAGCAGTCCGCCGGGAGGGGGTAATTCACCCCTCCACTTT
CASSPPGGGNSPLHF
>.|TRBJ1-2|.|TRBV20-1
TGCAGTGCTAGAGGGACCGGGACGCTAGGCTTC
CSARGTGTLGF
>many|TRBJ2-2|.|TRBV11-3
TGTGCCAGCAGTACCTCCACCGGGGAGCTGTTTTTT
CASSTSTGELFF